One and the same sample provided the 22 T cell receptor beta chains below, sequenced in a study of identifying expanded T cells in peripheral blood. The data were produced by immunoSEQ multiplex PCR, yet TCRdb's version contains in-frame clones alone and is incomplete. This table holds about 110,000 clones, approximately 90% found once. Material for sequencing was blood. Receptors originate from a person aged 18 to 70 in good health.

V usage is TRBV7-9 and J usage is TRBJ2-3; D is undetermined. V gave up 5 bases and J gave up 0 bases, with 6 bases separating them. This CDR3 is built from 13 residues. CDR1 is SEHNR, CDR2 FQNEAQ, per germline (reference sequence). CDR3 amino acids: CASSPPSTDTQYF. CDR3 nucleotide sequence: TGTGCCAGCAGCCCGCCCAGCACAGATACGCAGTATTTT.

This clone was counted once. The junction differs from germline at one of its ends, possibly a read error. This sequence joins TRBV6-1 and TRBJ1-2, with 8 positions matching TRBD1. CDR1 is MNHNS, CDR2 SASEGT, per germline. CDR3 size: 13 residues. The CDR3 DNA follows: TGTGCCAGCAGTGTTAGGACAGGGTATGGCCACACCTTC. Amino acids: CASSVRTGYGHTF.

The chain employs TRBV4-1 and TRBJ2-3, with D hard to call. The CDR3 runs to 12 residues. Looked up from germline, CDR1 is MGHRA and CDR2 is YSYEKL. V lost 0 bases and J lost 6, with 4 bases in between. The CDR3 loop reads CASSQEGDTQYF. CDR3 DNA sequence: TGCGCCAGCAGCCAAGAGGGGGATACGCAGTATTTT.

Here the CDR3 reads CSVGRQPNTEAFF. The CDR3 DNA sequence: TGCAGCGTTGGCAGACAGCCGAACACTGAAGCTTTCTTT. This chain links TRBV29-1 with TRBJ1-1, with a weak D call TRBD1 (5 bases). V lost 4 bases, J lost 1 base, and 10 bases lay in between. CDR3 length: 13 amino acids. Per germline, CDR1 SQVTM and CDR2 ANQGSEA.

The V and J genes are TRBV30 and TRBJ1-1; unclear D gene. The length of the CDR3 is 15 residues. The V end was cut by 1 base, the J end by 1 base, with 13 bases between. CDR1 GTSNPN and CDR2 SVGIG come from the germline V gene (reference sequence). CDR3 sequence (DNA): TGTGCCTGGAGTGGTAATCGGGGAACGAACACTGAAGCTTTCTTT. Amino acid sequence: CAWSGNRGTNTEAFF.

This sequence joins TRBV2 and TRBJ1-2; possibly TRBD1 for D (5 bases). CDR3 length: 12 residues. Germline-derived CDR1 and CDR2 are SNHLY and FYNNEI. Trimming cost V 2 bases and J 5 bases, with 6 bases left between them. The CDR3 DNA sequence: TGTGCCAGCAGTGAACAGGGTTATGGCTACACCTTC. Its translation is CASSEQGYGYTF.

The chain carries TRBV6-5 and TRBJ2-7; 9 bases map to TRBD1. V gave up 0 bases and J gave up 7 bases; unmatched junction bases: 7. Germline-derived CDR1 and CDR2 are MNHEY and SVGAGI. The CDR3 has 15 amino acids. Here the CDR3 reads CASSYSRQGVGEQYF. As DNA, the CDR3 is TGTGCCAGCAGTTACTCGAGACAGGGGGTCGGGGAGCAGTACTTC.

This chain joins TRBV18 and TRBJ2-7, with a possible D match to TRBD2 (7 bases). Germline V gene lookup returns CDR1 KGHSH and CDR2 LQKENI. CDR3 length: 14 amino acids. The ends were cut back, 2 bases at V and 3 bases at J, with 11 bases in the middle. In DNA, the CDR3 is TGTGCCAGCTCACCAGGGGGGGCGATCTACGAGCAGTACTTC. Translating it yields CASSPGGAIYEQYF.

The chain links TRBV6-1 to TRBJ1-3, with D possibly TRBD1 on 5 matching bases. The CDR3 is 14 amino acids. Trimming left V 7 bases short and J 4 bases short, with 14 bases between. The germline V gene encodes CDR1 MNHNS and CDR2 SASEGT. CDR3 sequence: CASTTRGSGNTIYF. CDR3 DNA: TGTGCCAGCACGACCCGGGGGTCCGGAAACACCATATATTTT.

This chain links TRBV5-1 with TRBJ2-2, with 7 positions matching TRBD1. The CDR3 runs 16 residues. Germline CDR1 and CDR2: SGHRS and YFSETQ. J gave up 0 bases and V 3 bases, and 5 bases lay outside the gene matches. Here the CDR3 reads CASSSWTGPNTGELFF. CDR3 bases: TGCGCCAGCAGCTCCTGGACAGGACCGAACACCGGGGAGCTGTTTTTT.

The rearrangement uses TRBV27 and TRBJ2-7, with 7 bases aligning to TRBD1. V dropped 6 bases and J dropped 4; count of bases not matched to a gene: 12. The CDR3 runs 15 residues. Germline assignment: CDR1 MNHEY and CDR2 SMNVEV (reference sequence). The CDR3 nucleotides are TGTGCCAGCAGCTCCTACAGGGGTACGTCGTACGAGCAGTACTTC. Amino acid sequence: CASSSYRGTSYEQYF.

The gene calls are TRBV4-3 and TRBJ2-3, with 9 bases that match TRBD2. The CDR3 has 17 residues. Germline V gene lookup returns CDR1 LGHNA and CDR2 YSLEER. V was clipped by 3 bases and J by 2 bases; unmatched bases: 9. The CDR3 loop is CASSQSAVAGVTDTQYF. The CDR3 DNA reads TGCGCCAGCAGCCAGAGCGCGGTAGCGGGGGTCACAGATACGCAGTATTTT.

The chain has TRBV7-2 and TRBJ1-1; the D is unclear. V lost 5 bases, J lost 1 base, and 17 bases lay in between. This CDR3 contains 16 residues. Germline V gene lookup returns CDR1 SGHTA and CDR2 FQGNSA. In nucleotides, the CDR3 is TGTGCCAGCAGCCAAGTTGGTCGAGTGGGGAACACTGAAGCTTTCTTT. Amino acid sequence: CASSQVGRVGNTEAFF.

This clone was detected only once. The chain uses TRBV4-2 and TRBJ1-1; 7 bases agree with TRBD1. Trimming removed 0 bases from V and 7 bases from J; junction bases left unmatched: 5. CDR1 LGHNA and CDR2 YNFKEQ come from the germline V gene. The CDR3 is made up of 14 amino acids. CDR3 amino acids: CASSQEARGGEAFF. CDR3 nucleotides: TGTGCCAGCAGCCAAGAAGCCAGGGGGGGTGAAGCTTTCTTT.

This rearrangement joins TRBV6-1 to TRBJ2-5; D perhaps matches TRBD1 (6 bases). V lost 2 bases, J lost 4 bases, and 11 bases lay in between. The CDR3 is 14 amino acids. Germline values: CDR1 MNHNS, CDR2 SASEGT. In nucleotides, the CDR3 is TGTGCCAGCAGTGAACTCGGCAGGGGAGAGACCCAGTACTTC. It translates to CASSELGRGETQYF.

Only a few counts were recorded for this clone. V gene TRBV2 combines with J gene TRBJ1-1; 10 nucleotides align to TRBD1. J was trimmed by 7 bases and V by 3 bases; bases with no gene match: 5. This CDR3 comprises 14 residues. Germline V gives CDR1 SNHLY, CDR2 FYNNEI. DNA for the CDR3: TGTGCCAGCAGTGAGCGACAGGGGGCCGATGAAGCTTTCTTT. It encodes CASSERQGADEAFF.

V usage is TRBV7-8 and J usage is TRBJ2-1; TRBD2 aligns across 7 bases. The length of the CDR3 is 16 residues. Germline CDR1 reads SGHVS; CDR2 reads FQNEAQ. V trimming: 1 base; J trimming: 0 bases; junction bases outside the gene matches: 3. The CDR3 loop reads CASSLVRGSSYNEQFF. In nucleotides, the CDR3 is TGTGCCAGCAGCTTAGTGCGGGGGAGCTCCTACAATGAGCAGTTCTTC. Full variable domain (missing parts from reference TRBV7-8 and TRBJ2-1): GAGVSQSPRYKVAKRGQDVALRCDPISGHVSLFWYQQALGQGPEFLTYFQNEAQLDKSGLPSDRFFAERPEGSVSTLKIQRTQQEDSAVYLCASSLVRGSSYNEQFFGPGTRLTVL.

J is TRBJ2-2 and V is TRBV19; D is ambiguous. The germline V gene encodes CDR1 LNHDA and CDR2 SQIVND (reference sequence). V was cut by 3 bases and J by 8 bases, with 16 bases left in between. The CDR3 runs 15 residues. The CDR3 region has the DNA TGTGCCAGTAGTATGAGGACGATGGGGATTGGGGAGCTGTTTTTT. Protein product: CASSMRTMGIGELFF.

This clone was counted once. V and J are TRBV19 and TRBJ1-3; maybe TRBD1 (5 bases). CDR3 length equals 18 residues. Germline V gene lookup returns CDR1 LNHDA and CDR2 SQIVND (reference sequence). V shed 8 bases and J shed 0 bases, with 23 bases lying between them. The CDR3 loop is CASYYRGPRPRSGNTIYF. The CDR3 DNA reads as TGTGCCAGTTACTACCGGGGACCGAGACCGCGCTCTGGAAACACCATATATTTT.

The chain recombines TRBV4-3 with TRBJ2-3, with D possibly matching TRBD2 (6 bases). Germline V gene lookup returns CDR1 LGHNA and CDR2 YSLEER. Trimming left V 1 base short and J 2 bases short, with 19 bases between. The CDR3 covers 18 residues. The CDR3 reads CASSQGSFQAGLTDTQYF. CDR3 DNA: TGCGCCAGCAGCCAAGGTAGTTTTCAGGCGGGGCTCACAGATACGCAGTATTTT.

The chain joins TRBV2 to TRBJ2-2; D not certain. V lost 7 bases, J lost 3 bases, and 9 bases lay in between. The germline V gene encodes CDR1 SNHLY and CDR2 FYNNEI. The CDR3 length is 13 residues. This CDR3 reads CASISRDTGELFF. The CDR3 coding sequence is TGTGCCAGCATTTCCCGGGACACCGGGGAGCTGTTTTTT. The full variable domain, with the rest looked up from reference TRBV2 and TRBJ2-2, is EPEVTQTPSHQVTQMGQEVILRCVPISNHLYFYWYRQILGQKVEFLVSFYNNEISEKSEIFDDQFSVERPDGSNFTLKIRSTKLEDSAMYFCASISRDTGELFFGEGSRLTVL.

The CDR3 DNA sequence: TGTGCCAGCAGTTACTCTAGGCTGAACACTGAAGCTTTCTTT. This encodes CASSYSRLNTEAFF. The chain uses TRBV6-5 and TRBJ1-1; D is unresolved. This CDR3 is 14 amino acids long. The V gene lost 0 bases and the J gene lost 0 bases, with 5 bases spanning the gap. CDR1 is MNHEY and CDR2 is SVGAGI in the germline V gene.